A selection of T cell receptor beta chains follows, all from one sample in a study of blood T cell repertoires in COVID-19. Here immunoSEQ multiplex PCR was the method, and the copy in TCRdb shows in-frame clones only, minus some. The sample has fewer than 400,000 clones; around 85% are singletons. Sequenced sample: PBMCs or T cells enriched from blood (not recorded which). The receptors stem from a young man who had recovered from COVID-19. The CDR3 runs from the conserved cysteine through the conserved F or W. A D gene is named only where the DNA matches it firmly. Size tells how often a clone was seen (once, few, many) or the class of an expanded clone, and some rows leave it out.

v_gene	abundance	j_gene	d_gene	CDR3aa	CDR3nt
TRBV7-2	once	TRBJ2-6	TRBD1	CASSHDRGRGGANVLTF	TGTGCCAGCAGCCACGACAGGGGGCGCGGTGGGGCCAACGTCCTGACTTTC
TRBV6-5	.	TRBJ1-5	.	CASSYSLRQPQHF	TGTGCCAGCAGTTACTCCCTTCGTCAGCCCCAGCATTTT
TRBV7-2	.	TRBJ2-7	TRBD2	CASSFIAGESSYEQYF	TGTGCCAGCAGCTTTATAGCGGGGGAGAGCTCCTACGAGCAGTACTTC
TRBV2	once	TRBJ2-2	.	CASSASGFNTGELFF	TGTGCCAGCAGTGCATCGGGGTTTAACACCGGGGAGCTGTTTTTT
TRBV27	.	TRBJ2-1	TRBD2	CASSSGTNYNEQFF	TGTGCCAGCAGTTCCGGGACTAACTACAATGAGCAGTTCTTC
TRBV5-4	few	TRBJ1-3	TRBD1	CASSSPDRGNTIYF	TGTGCCAGCAGCTCCCCGGACAGGGGAAACACCATATATTTT
TRBV7-8	.	TRBJ1-6	.	CASSAQGGLDSPLHF	TGTGCCAGCAGCGCACAGGGCGGTTTGGATTCACCCCTCCACTTT
TRBV18	.	TRBJ2-7	TRBD1	CASSRSRDRGPEQYF	TGTGCCAGCTCACGCTCCCGGGACAGGGGGCCCGAGCAGTACTTC
TRBV7-3	.	TRBJ1-3	.	CASSLISGERGNTIYF	TGTGCCAGCAGCTTAATATCAGGGGAACGGGGAAACACCATATATTTT
TRBV2	.	TRBJ1-2	.	CASRVQVWVSGYTF	TGTGCCAGCAGGGTACAGGTCTGGGTCTCTGGCTACACCTTC
TRBV7-9	.	TRBJ2-7	.	CASSLSPTGAGYEQYF	TGTGCCAGCAGCTTAAGCCCGACTGGGGCAGGGTACGAGCAGTACTTC
TRBV7-2	.	TRBJ2-7	.	CASSSTYEQYF	TGTGCCAGCAGCTCCACCTACGAGCAGTACTTC
TRBV19	.	TRBJ1-1	TRBD1	CASSTRDSLNTEAFF	TGTGCCAGTAGTACACGGGACAGTTTGAACACTGAAGCTTTCTTT
TRBV7-9	.	TRBJ1-5	TRBD1	CASSHWTGGANQPQHF	TGTGCCAGCAGCCATTGGACAGGGGGCGCAAATCAGCCCCAGCATTTT
TRBV7-3	.	TRBJ2-7	TRBD2	CASSPELAGASQQYF	TGTGCCAGCAGCCCAGAGCTAGCGGGGGCCTCACAGCAGTACTTC
TRBV11-2	.	TRBJ2-3	TRBD2	CASSSQRGGRDTQYF	TGTGCCAGCAGCTCCCAGCGGGGGGGCCGGGATACGCAGTATTTT
TRBV20-1	.	TRBJ1-2	.	CSASVYGYTF	TGCAGTGCATCAGTCTATGGCTACACCTTC
TRBV14	once	TRBJ1-1	.	CASSQGAGFEAFF	TGTGCCAGCAGCCAAGGGGCAGGGTTTGAAGCTTTCTTT
TRBV7-2	once	TRBJ2-5	TRBD2	CASSLVVSGGGTQYF	TGTGCCAGCAGCTTAGTGGTTAGCGGCGGGGGGACCCAGTACTTC
TRBV6-6	.	TRBJ1-1	TRBD1	CASLSGGKNLDTEAFF	TGTGCCAGCCTATCAGGGGGCAAAAATCTAGACACTGAAGCTTTCTTT
TRBV11-3	few	TRBJ2-3	TRBD1	CASSSRTGGVKDTQYF	TGTGCCAGCAGCTCCCGGACAGGGGGCGTCAAAGATACGCAGTATTTT
TRBV18	.	TRBJ1-1	.	CASSPPSYRNTEAFF	TGTGCCAGCTCACCACCGTCGTACAGAAACACTGAAGCTTTCTTT
TRBV10-3	.	TRBJ2-1	.	CAIGGTEQFF	TGTGCCATCGGTGGGACAGAGCAGTTCTTC
TRBV6-2/TRBV6-3	once	TRBJ1-5	TRBD1	CASSYGRGAGNQPQHF	TGTGCCAGCAGTTATGGCAGGGGGGCCGGCAATCAGCCCCAGCATTTT
TRBV3-1/TRBV3-2	once	TRBJ1-3	TRBD1	CASSPLTGVGNTIYF	TGTGCCAGCAGCCCTCTGACAGGGGTTGGAAACACCATATATTTT
TRBV7-8	.	TRBJ1-1	.	CASSHDLHRAEAFF	TGTGCCAGCAGCCACGACCTACACAGGGCAGAAGCTTTCTTT
TRBV7-8	.	TRBJ1-2	.	CASTNSYYGYTF	TGTGCCAGCACCAACAGCTACTATGGCTACACCTTC
TRBV5-1	.	TRBJ2-7	.	CASSTGRSTPFYEQYF	TGCGCCAGCAGTACAGGGCGATCCACTCCCTTCTACGAGCAGTACTTC
TRBV19	.	TRBJ2-5	.	CASSDGGTSQETQYF	TGTGCCAGTAGTGACGGAGGGACTTCGCAAGAGACCCAGTACTTC
TRBV4-1	.	TRBJ1-3	.	CASSQEFYREGDSGNTIYF	TGCGCCAGCAGCCAAGAGTTTTACAGGGAAGGGGACTCTGGAAACACCATATATTTT